Sequencing of this T cell receptor (beta chain) was carried out in a study of T cell changes during pregnancy in multiple sclerosis. The table came from immunoSEQ multiplex PCR; TCRdb's copy has only in-frame clones and leaves some out. The table includes 35,000 to 50,000 clones, about 88% detected once. The CDR3 runs 15 residues. With 3 bases removed from V and 2 bases from J, the gap between germline ends came to 15 bases. Looked up from germline, CDR1 is SGHDT and CDR2 is YYEEEE. Source: CD4+ T cells from peripheral blood mononuclear cells, taken after pregnancy. This TCR was sampled from a female donor with multiple sclerosis, enrolled in a pregnancy study. V is TRBV5-6 and J is TRBJ2-7; a weak D match, TRBD2 (5 bases). The CDR3 DNA is TGTGCCAGCAGCTCCACCGGGCGGGTACCCTACGAGCAGTACTTC. It encodes CASSSTGRVPYEQYF.